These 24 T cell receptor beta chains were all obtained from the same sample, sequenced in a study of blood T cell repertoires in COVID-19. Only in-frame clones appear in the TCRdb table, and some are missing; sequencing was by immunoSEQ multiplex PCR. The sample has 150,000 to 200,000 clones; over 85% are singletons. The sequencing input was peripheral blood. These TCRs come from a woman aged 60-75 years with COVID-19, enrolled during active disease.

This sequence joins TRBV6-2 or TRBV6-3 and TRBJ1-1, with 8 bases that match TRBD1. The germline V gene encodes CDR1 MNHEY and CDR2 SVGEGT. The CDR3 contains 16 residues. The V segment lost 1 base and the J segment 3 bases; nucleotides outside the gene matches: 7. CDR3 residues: CASSYLQGARDTEAFF. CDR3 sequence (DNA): TGTGCCAGCAGTTACTTGCAGGGGGCGCGAGACACTGAAGCTTTCTTT.

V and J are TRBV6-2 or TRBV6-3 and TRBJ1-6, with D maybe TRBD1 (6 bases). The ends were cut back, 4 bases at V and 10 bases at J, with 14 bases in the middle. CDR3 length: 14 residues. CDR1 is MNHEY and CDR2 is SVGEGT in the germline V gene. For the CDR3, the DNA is TGTGCCAGCAGTTCCGTGGGGGCAGCCTCACCCCTCCACTTT. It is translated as CASSSVGAASPLHF.

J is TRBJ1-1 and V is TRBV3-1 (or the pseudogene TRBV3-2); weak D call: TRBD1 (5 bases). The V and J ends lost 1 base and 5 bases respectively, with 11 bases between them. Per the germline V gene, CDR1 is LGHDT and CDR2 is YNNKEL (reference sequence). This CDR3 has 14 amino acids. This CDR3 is CASSQVPGGTEAFF. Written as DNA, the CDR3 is TGTGCCAGCAGCCAAGTCCCCGGGGGGACTGAAGCTTTCTTT.

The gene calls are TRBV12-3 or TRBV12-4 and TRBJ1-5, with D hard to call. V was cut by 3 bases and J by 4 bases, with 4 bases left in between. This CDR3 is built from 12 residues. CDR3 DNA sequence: TGTGCCAGCAGTTTCAGTAATCAGCCCCAGCATTTT. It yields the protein CASSFSNQPQHF.

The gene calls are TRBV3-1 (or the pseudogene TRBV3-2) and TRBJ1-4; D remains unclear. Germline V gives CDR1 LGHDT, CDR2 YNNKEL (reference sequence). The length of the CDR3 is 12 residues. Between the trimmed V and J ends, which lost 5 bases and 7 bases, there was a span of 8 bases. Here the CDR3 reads CASSLSGEKLFF. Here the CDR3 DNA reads TGTGCCAGCAGCTTGTCCGGTGAAAAACTGTTTTTT.

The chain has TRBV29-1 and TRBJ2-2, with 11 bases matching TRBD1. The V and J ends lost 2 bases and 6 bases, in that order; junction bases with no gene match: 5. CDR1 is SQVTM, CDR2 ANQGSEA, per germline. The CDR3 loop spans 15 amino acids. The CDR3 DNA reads TGCAGCGTTGAAAACTGGACAGGGGGCCCCGGGGAGCTGTTTTTT. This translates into CSVENWTGGPGELFF.

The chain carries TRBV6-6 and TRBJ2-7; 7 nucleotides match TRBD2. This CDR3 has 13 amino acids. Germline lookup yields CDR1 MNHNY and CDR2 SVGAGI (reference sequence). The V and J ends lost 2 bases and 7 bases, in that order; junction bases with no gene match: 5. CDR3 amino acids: CASSYPTGGEQYF. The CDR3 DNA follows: TGTGCCAGCAGTTACCCCACCGGGGGGGAGCAGTACTTC.

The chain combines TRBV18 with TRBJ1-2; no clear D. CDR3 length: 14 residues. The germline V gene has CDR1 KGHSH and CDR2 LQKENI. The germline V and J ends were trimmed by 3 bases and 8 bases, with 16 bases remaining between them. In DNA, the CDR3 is TGTGCCAGCTCACCGAGGGAGGGAGTCTGGGGCTACACCTTC. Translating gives CASSPREGVWGYTF.

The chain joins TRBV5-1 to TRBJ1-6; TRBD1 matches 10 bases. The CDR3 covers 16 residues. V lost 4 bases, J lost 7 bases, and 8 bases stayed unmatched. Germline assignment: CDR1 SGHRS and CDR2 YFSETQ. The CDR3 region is CASSLDPGQGNSPLHF. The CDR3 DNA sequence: TGCGCCAGCAGCCTAGATCCGGGACAGGGGAATTCACCCCTCCACTTT.

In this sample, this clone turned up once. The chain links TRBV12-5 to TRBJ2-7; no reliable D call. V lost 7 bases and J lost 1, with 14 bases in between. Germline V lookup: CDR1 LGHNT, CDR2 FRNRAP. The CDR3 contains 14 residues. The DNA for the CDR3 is TGTGCTAGTGCCCCCCCTGCCAGGTCCTACGAGCAGTACTTC. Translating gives CASAPPARSYEQYF.

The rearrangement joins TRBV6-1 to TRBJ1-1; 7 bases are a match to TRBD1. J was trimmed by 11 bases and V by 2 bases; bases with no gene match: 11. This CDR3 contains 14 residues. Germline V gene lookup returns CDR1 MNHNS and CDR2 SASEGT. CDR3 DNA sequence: TGTGCCAGCAGTGAATTATTACAGGGGATTGGGGCTTTCTTT. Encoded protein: CASSELLQGIGAFF.

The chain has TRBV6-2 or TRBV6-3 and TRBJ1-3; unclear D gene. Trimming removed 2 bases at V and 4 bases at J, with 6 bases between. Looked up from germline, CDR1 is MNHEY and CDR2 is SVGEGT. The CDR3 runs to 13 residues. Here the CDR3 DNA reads TGTGCCAGCAGTTACACTATCGGAAACACCATATATTTT. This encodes CASSYTIGNTIYF.

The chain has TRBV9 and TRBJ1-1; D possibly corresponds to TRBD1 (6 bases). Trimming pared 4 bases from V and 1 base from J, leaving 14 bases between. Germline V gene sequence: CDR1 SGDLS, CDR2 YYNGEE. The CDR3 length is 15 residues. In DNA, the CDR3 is TGTGCCAGCAGCCCCTCAGGGACAAGGAACACTGAAGCTTTCTTT. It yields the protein CASSPSGTRNTEAFF.

CDR3 sequence: CASSPTNTGELFF. For the CDR3, the DNA is TGTGCCAGCAGCCCAACTAACACCGGGGAGCTGTTTTTT. This sequence joins TRBV7-3 and TRBJ2-2; D is unresolved. CDR3 length: 13 residues. V shed 5 bases and J shed 2 bases, with 6 bases lying between them. Germline V CDR1 and CDR2: SGHTA, FQGTGA.

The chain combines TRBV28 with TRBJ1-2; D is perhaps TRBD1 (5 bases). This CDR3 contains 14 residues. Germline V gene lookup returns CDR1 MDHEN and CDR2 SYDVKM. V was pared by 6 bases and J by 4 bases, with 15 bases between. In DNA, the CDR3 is TGTGCCAGCAGGGGAACGGGACTCCGCTATGGCTACACCTTC. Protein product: CASRGTGLRYGYTF.

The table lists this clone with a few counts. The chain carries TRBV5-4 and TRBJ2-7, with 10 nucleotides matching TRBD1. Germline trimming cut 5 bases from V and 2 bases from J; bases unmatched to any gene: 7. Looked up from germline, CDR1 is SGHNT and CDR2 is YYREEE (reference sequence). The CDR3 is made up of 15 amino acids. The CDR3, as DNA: TGTGCCAGCAGAAAAGACAGGGGGCTCACCTACGAGCAGTACTTC. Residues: CASRKDRGLTYEQYF. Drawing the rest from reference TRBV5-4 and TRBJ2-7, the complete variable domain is ETGVTQSPTHLIKTRGQQVTLRCSSQSGHNTVSWYQQALGQGPQFIFQYYREEENGRGNFPPRFSGLQFPNYSSELNVNALELDDSALYLCASRKDRGLTYEQYFGPGTRLTVT.

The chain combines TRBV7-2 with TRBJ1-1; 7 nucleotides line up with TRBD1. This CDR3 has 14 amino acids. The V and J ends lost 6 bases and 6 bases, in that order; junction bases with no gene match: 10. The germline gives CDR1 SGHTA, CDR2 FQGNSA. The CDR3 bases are TGTGCCAGCAGTCTTGACAGGGAGAGTTCTGAAGCTTTCTTT. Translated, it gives CASSLDRESSEAFF.

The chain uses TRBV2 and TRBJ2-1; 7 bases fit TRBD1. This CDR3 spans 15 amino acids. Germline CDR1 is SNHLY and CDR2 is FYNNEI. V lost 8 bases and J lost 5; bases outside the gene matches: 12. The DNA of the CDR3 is TGTGCCAGCGACGACAGGGTATATAGGAACAATGAGCAGTTCTTC. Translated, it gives CASDDRVYRNNEQFF.

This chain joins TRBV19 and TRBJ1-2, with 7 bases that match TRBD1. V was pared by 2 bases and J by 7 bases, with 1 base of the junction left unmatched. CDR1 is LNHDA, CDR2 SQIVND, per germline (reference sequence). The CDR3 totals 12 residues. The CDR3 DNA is TGTGCCAGTAGTATAACAGGGGCTGGCTACACCTTC. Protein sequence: CASSITGAGYTF.

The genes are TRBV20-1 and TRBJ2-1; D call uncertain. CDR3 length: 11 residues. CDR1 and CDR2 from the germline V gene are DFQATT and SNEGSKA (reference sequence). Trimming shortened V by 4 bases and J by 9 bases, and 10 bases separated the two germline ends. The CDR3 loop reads CSATPVGEQFF. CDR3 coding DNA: TGCAGTGCTACCCCGGTTGGTGAGCAGTTCTTC.

In nucleotides, the CDR3 is TGTGCCAGCAGTTTAAGTGGGGGGACCGACATCTACAATGAGCAGTTCTTC. Residues: CASSLSGGTDIYNEQFF. This sequence joins TRBV27 and TRBJ2-1, with a tentative D call TRBD2 (6 bases). The germline V gene has CDR1 MNHEY and CDR2 SMNVEV (reference sequence). With 2 bases removed from V and 3 bases from J, the gap between germline ends came to 17 bases. The CDR3 loop spans 17 amino acids.

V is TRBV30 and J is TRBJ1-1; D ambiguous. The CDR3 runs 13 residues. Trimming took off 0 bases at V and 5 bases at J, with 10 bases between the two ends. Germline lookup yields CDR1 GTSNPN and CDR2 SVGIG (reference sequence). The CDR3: CAWSVVLETEAFF. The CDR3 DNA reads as TGTGCCTGGAGTGTAGTCTTGGAGACTGAAGCTTTCTTT.

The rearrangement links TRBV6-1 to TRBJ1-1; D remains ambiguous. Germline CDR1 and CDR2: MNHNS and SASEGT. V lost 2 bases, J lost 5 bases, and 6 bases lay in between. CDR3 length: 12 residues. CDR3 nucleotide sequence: TGTGCCAGCAGTGAACATAGAACTGAAGCTTTCTTT. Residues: CASSEHRTEAFF.

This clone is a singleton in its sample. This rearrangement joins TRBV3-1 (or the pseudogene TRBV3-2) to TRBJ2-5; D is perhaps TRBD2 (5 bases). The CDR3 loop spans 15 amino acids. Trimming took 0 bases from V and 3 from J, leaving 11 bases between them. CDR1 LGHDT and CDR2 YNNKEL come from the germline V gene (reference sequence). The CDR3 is CASSQEGRLKETQYF. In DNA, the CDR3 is TGTGCCAGCAGCCAAGAGGGCAGACTAAAAGAGACCCAGTACTTC.